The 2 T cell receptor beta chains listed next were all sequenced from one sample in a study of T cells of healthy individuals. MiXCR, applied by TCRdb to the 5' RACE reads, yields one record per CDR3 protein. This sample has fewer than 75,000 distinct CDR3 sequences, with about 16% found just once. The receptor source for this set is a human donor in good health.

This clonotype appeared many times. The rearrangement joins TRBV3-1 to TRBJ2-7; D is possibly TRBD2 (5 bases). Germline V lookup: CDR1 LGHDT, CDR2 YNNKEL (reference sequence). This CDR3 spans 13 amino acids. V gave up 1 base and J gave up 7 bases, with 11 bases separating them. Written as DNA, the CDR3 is TGTGCCAGCAGCCAAGGAGGGTCGGGGGAGCAGTACTTC. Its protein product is CASSQGGSGEQYF.

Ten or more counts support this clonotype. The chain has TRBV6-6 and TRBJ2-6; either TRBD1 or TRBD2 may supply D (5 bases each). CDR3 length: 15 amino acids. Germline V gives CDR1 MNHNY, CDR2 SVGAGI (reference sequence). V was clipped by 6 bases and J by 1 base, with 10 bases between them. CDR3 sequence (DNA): TGTGCCAGCAGAAGGGACGGATCTGGGGCCAACGTCCTGACTTTC. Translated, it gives CASRRDGSGANVLTF.